By share, the clone carrying this T cell receptor beta chain ranks as medium-sized (0.01 to 0.1%). The data originate from a study of regulatory T cells in long-lasting Graves disease. Described time point: newly diagnosed GD, antithyroid drugs for less than 3 months. PBMC RNA was the source of the TCR library. Graves' disease diagnosis relied on American Thyroid Association guidelines. Sequencing libraries for TCR beta were prepared with iRepertoire HTBI primers and Arm-PCR of CDR3 regions. TCRdb processed the multiplex PCR reads anew with MiXCR; each CDR3 protein has one entry. Of 200,000 to 250,000 distinct CDR3 sequences in the sample, 15% to 20% were seen once. Germline assignment: CDR1 MNHEY and CDR2 SMNVEV (reference sequence). The CDR3 covers 15 residues. V was clipped by 5 bases and J by 3 bases, with 16 bases between them. This sample was shared with a second study, whose subject was T cells in Graves' hyperthyroidism and ophthalmopathy.

The source was peripheral blood mononuclear cells (PBMCs), collected at new diagnosis, from a patient treated with antithyroid drugs. This TCR was recovered from a woman in her 30s with Graves disease. The chain has TRBV27 and TRBJ1-2; perhaps TRBD1 as D (6 bases). CDR3 loop: CASSAPQAGDYGYTF. CDR3 coding DNA: TGTGCCAGCAGTGCACCCCAGGCAGGGGACTATGGCTACACCTTC.